One and the same sample provided the 20 T cell receptor beta chains below, sequenced in a study of CD8 T cells in Susac syndrome. The RNA input was roughly 0.45 to 1 ug, and it was reverse transcribed with random hexamers. TCRdb reprocessed the immunoSEQ multiplex PCR reads via MiXCR and lists one record per CDR3 protein. The table lists 160,000 or so distinct CDR3 sequences, around 94% of them singletons. The sequencing input was CD4+ T cells from PBMCs. These receptor sequences come from a human donor with Susac syndrome.

CDR3 sequence: CASSLHQETQYF. The CDR3 DNA sequence: TGCGCCAGCAGCCTACACCAAGAGACCCAGTACTTC. V gene TRBV5-1 combines with J gene TRBJ2-5; no clear D. Germline CDR1 reads SGHRS; CDR2 reads YFSETQ. CDR3 length: 12 residues. Trimming removed 4 bases at V and 0 bases at J, with 4 bases between.

The rearrangement joins TRBV7-2 to TRBJ2-1; D may be TRBD2 (6 bases). The CDR3 extends over 18 amino acids. Deletions cut 1 base from V and 4 bases from J, with 20 bases between. The V gene's germline CDR1 is SGHTA and CDR2 FQGNSA. The CDR3 DNA follows: TGTGCCAGCAGCTTAGGTTTTCCCGGGACTCAATTTTACAATGAGCAGTTCTTC. Translated, it gives CASSLGFPGTQFYNEQFF.

This clonotype was seen just once. The chain is built from TRBV20-1 and TRBJ2-1; the D is unclear. CDR3 size: 12 residues. Trimming cost V 6 bases and J 9 bases, with 15 bases left between them. In germline, CDR1 is DFQATT, CDR2 SNEGSKA (reference sequence). The CDR3 reads CSADPDPGEQFF. In DNA, the CDR3 is TGCAGTGCAGACCCTGACCCGGGTGAGCAGTTCTTC.

V is TRBV9 and J is TRBJ2-1; D perhaps matches TRBD1 (5 bases). Per the germline V gene, CDR1 is SGDLS and CDR2 is YYNGEE. The V end lost 4 bases, the J end lost 6 bases, and 8 bases lay between the germline ends. The CDR3 totals 12 residues. DNA for the CDR3: TGTGCCAGCAGCCCCAGGGCCAATGAGCAGTTCTTC. It encodes CASSPRANEQFF.

V and J are TRBV3-1 and TRBJ2-7; no clear D gene. Germline V gives CDR1 LGHDT, CDR2 YNNKEL (reference sequence). The CDR3 totals 12 residues. V was trimmed by 4 bases and J by 2 bases, leaving 6 bases between them. The CDR3 reads CASSPRPYEQYF. In nucleotides, the CDR3 is TGTGCCAGCAGCCCCCGCCCCTACGAGCAGTACTTC.

The chain is built from TRBV4-2 and TRBJ2-7, with 8 nucleotides matching TRBD1. V lost 4 bases and J lost 0; bases outside the gene matches: 8. There are 16 residues in the CDR3. Germline assignment: CDR1 LGHNA and CDR2 YNFKEQ. In DNA form, the CDR3 reads TGTGCCAGCAGCCTCACACAGGGGGGCAGCTCCTACGAGCAGTACTTC. Translated, it gives CASSLTQGGSSYEQYF.

The V call is TRBV11-2, the J call TRBJ2-1; 8 nucleotides line up with TRBD1. Germline V gene sequence: CDR1 SGHAT, CDR2 FQNNGV. This CDR3 comprises 17 residues. The junction had 11 bases not matched to a gene; V was cut back by 5 bases and J by 2 bases. CDR3 DNA sequence: TGTGCCAGCAGCCTACGATTACAGGGGGGCCCCTACAATGAGCAGTTCTTC. Amino acids: CASSLRLQGGPYNEQFF.

This chain links TRBV20-1 with TRBJ2-1, with D maybe TRBD1 (6 bases). The CDR3 length is 11 residues. Germline CDR1 is DFQATT and CDR2 is SNEGSKA (reference sequence). V lost 4 bases and J lost 11, with 12 bases in between. The CDR3 DNA reads TGCAGTGCTACGTCCACAGGGAAGCAGTTCTTC. Its translation is CSATSTGKQFF.

V and J are TRBV7-2 and TRBJ1-2, with 10 bases lining up with TRBD1. CDR1 and CDR2 from the germline V gene are SGHTA and FQGNSA. The ends lost 3 bases at V and 2 bases at J; junction bases unmatched: 3. CDR3 length: 15 residues. CDR3 nucleotide sequence: TGTGCCAGCAGCTTCCGGACAGGGGGAAACTATGGCTACACCTTC. Translated: CASSFRTGGNYGYTF.

The V gene is TRBV6-5, the J gene TRBJ1-2; D unclear. The germline V gene has CDR1 MNHEY and CDR2 SVGAGI. This CDR3 has 16 amino acids. The V end lost 4 bases, the J end lost 1 base, and 16 bases lay between the germline ends. CDR3 DNA: TGTGCCAGCAGTTTGTCGGCCGTCGAGGGTAACTATGGCTACACCTTC. Its translation: CASSLSAVEGNYGYTF.

The chain carries TRBV20-1 and TRBJ2-7, with 9 nucleotides matching TRBD1. Trimming removed 3 bases from V and 4 bases from J; junction bases left unmatched: 4. CDR1 DFQATT and CDR2 SNEGSKA come from the germline V gene (reference sequence). The CDR3 has 13 amino acids. The CDR3 spells CSARDRGRYEQYF. In nucleotides, the CDR3 is TGCAGTGCTAGGGACAGGGGAAGGTACGAGCAGTACTTC.

This chain connects TRBV20-1 to TRBJ1-2, with D uncertain. V was pared by 6 bases and J by 4 bases, with 12 bases between. CDR1 is DFQATT and CDR2 is SNEGSKA in the germline V gene (reference sequence). The CDR3 runs 12 residues. The CDR3 DNA reads TGCAGTGCCTATCCCGCCTCCTATGGCTACACCTTC. It encodes CSAYPASYGYTF.

This clonotype was recorded once. The V and J genes are TRBV20-1 and TRBJ2-5; no firm D call. Trimming left V 7 bases short and J 5 bases short, with 11 bases between. The CDR3 consists of 11 residues. Germline V gene lookup returns CDR1 DFQATT and CDR2 SNEGSKA (reference sequence). The CDR3 bases are TGCAGTGGGAAGGGTATGGAGACCCAGTACTTC. Translating gives CSGKGMETQYF.

The rearrangement joins TRBV6-2 or TRBV6-3 to TRBJ2-3; D uncertain. CDR1 and CDR2 from the germline V gene are MNHEY and SVGEGT. The germline V and J ends were trimmed by 7 bases and 1 base, with 9 bases remaining between them. The CDR3 has 13 amino acids. CDR3: CASTVDGTDTQYF. CDR3 coding DNA: TGTGCCAGCACCGTCGATGGCACAGATACGCAGTATTTT.

The rearrangement joins TRBV28 to TRBJ2-7; TRBD1 matches at 7 bases. Trimming at V came to 5 bases and at J to 1 base, leaving 5 bases not matched to a gene. Per germline, CDR1 MDHEN and CDR2 SYDVKM. The CDR3 consists of 14 residues. The CDR3 is CASSPQTGSYEQYF. The DNA for the CDR3 is TGTGCCAGCAGTCCCCAGACAGGGTCCTACGAGCAGTACTTC. The entire variable domain, with the rest obtained from reference TRBV28 and TRBJ2-7, is as follows: DVKVTQSSRYLVKRTGEKVFLECVQDMDHENMFWYRQDPGLGLRLIYFSYDVKMKEKGDIPEGYSVSREKKERFSLILESASTNQTSMYLCASSPQTGSYEQYFGPGTRLTVT.

This chain links TRBV19 with TRBJ1-1, with D hard to call. Germline V gene data show CDR1 as LNHDA and CDR2 as SQIVND (reference sequence). Trimming pared 5 bases from V and 7 bases from J, leaving 11 bases between. The CDR3 is made up of 12 amino acids. For the CDR3, the DNA is TGTGCCAGTAGTCCTCGGATGCGTGAAGCTTTCTTT. This sequence encodes CASSPRMREAFF.

The chain carries TRBV29-1 and TRBJ1-1, with 7 bases fitting TRBD1. The V and J ends lost 5 bases and 8 bases, in that order; junction bases with no gene match: 14. Germline CDR1 and CDR2: SQVTM and ANQGSEA. The CDR3 sequence is 14 residues long. The DNA of the CDR3 is TGCAGCGTTCGGACGGACAGGACAATCGCGGAAGCTTTCTTT. It codes for CSVRTDRTIAEAFF.

The table lists this clonotype with a count of one. The chain couples TRBV9 to TRBJ1-1; no clear D. CDR3 length: 13 residues. The germline CDR1 and CDR2 sequences are SGDLS and YYNGEE. V was shortened by 3 bases and J by 0 bases, with 6 bases between the two germline ends. The DNA for the CDR3 is TGTGCCAGCAGCGCCCGAATGAACACTGAAGCTTTCTTT. As protein: CASSARMNTEAFF.

The chain joins TRBV9 to TRBJ2-5, with TRBD2 matching 9 bases. The CDR3 has 15 residues. Germline CDR1 reads SGDLS; CDR2 reads YYNGEE. V was clipped by 0 bases and J by 4 bases; unmatched bases: 4. The CDR3 region is CASSVGGGALETQYF. In nucleotides, the CDR3 is TGTGCCAGCAGCGTAGGCGGGGGGGCGTTAGAGACCCAGTACTTC.

The genes are TRBV20-1 and TRBJ2-5; maybe TRBD2 (5 bases). The CDR3 contains 12 residues. Germline loops: CDR1 DFQATT, CDR2 SNEGSKA (reference sequence). V gave up 0 bases and J gave up 6 bases, with 8 bases separating them. CDR3 coding DNA: TGCAGTGCTAGAGATCGAGGGAAGACCCAGTACTTC. Translating gives CSARDRGKTQYF.